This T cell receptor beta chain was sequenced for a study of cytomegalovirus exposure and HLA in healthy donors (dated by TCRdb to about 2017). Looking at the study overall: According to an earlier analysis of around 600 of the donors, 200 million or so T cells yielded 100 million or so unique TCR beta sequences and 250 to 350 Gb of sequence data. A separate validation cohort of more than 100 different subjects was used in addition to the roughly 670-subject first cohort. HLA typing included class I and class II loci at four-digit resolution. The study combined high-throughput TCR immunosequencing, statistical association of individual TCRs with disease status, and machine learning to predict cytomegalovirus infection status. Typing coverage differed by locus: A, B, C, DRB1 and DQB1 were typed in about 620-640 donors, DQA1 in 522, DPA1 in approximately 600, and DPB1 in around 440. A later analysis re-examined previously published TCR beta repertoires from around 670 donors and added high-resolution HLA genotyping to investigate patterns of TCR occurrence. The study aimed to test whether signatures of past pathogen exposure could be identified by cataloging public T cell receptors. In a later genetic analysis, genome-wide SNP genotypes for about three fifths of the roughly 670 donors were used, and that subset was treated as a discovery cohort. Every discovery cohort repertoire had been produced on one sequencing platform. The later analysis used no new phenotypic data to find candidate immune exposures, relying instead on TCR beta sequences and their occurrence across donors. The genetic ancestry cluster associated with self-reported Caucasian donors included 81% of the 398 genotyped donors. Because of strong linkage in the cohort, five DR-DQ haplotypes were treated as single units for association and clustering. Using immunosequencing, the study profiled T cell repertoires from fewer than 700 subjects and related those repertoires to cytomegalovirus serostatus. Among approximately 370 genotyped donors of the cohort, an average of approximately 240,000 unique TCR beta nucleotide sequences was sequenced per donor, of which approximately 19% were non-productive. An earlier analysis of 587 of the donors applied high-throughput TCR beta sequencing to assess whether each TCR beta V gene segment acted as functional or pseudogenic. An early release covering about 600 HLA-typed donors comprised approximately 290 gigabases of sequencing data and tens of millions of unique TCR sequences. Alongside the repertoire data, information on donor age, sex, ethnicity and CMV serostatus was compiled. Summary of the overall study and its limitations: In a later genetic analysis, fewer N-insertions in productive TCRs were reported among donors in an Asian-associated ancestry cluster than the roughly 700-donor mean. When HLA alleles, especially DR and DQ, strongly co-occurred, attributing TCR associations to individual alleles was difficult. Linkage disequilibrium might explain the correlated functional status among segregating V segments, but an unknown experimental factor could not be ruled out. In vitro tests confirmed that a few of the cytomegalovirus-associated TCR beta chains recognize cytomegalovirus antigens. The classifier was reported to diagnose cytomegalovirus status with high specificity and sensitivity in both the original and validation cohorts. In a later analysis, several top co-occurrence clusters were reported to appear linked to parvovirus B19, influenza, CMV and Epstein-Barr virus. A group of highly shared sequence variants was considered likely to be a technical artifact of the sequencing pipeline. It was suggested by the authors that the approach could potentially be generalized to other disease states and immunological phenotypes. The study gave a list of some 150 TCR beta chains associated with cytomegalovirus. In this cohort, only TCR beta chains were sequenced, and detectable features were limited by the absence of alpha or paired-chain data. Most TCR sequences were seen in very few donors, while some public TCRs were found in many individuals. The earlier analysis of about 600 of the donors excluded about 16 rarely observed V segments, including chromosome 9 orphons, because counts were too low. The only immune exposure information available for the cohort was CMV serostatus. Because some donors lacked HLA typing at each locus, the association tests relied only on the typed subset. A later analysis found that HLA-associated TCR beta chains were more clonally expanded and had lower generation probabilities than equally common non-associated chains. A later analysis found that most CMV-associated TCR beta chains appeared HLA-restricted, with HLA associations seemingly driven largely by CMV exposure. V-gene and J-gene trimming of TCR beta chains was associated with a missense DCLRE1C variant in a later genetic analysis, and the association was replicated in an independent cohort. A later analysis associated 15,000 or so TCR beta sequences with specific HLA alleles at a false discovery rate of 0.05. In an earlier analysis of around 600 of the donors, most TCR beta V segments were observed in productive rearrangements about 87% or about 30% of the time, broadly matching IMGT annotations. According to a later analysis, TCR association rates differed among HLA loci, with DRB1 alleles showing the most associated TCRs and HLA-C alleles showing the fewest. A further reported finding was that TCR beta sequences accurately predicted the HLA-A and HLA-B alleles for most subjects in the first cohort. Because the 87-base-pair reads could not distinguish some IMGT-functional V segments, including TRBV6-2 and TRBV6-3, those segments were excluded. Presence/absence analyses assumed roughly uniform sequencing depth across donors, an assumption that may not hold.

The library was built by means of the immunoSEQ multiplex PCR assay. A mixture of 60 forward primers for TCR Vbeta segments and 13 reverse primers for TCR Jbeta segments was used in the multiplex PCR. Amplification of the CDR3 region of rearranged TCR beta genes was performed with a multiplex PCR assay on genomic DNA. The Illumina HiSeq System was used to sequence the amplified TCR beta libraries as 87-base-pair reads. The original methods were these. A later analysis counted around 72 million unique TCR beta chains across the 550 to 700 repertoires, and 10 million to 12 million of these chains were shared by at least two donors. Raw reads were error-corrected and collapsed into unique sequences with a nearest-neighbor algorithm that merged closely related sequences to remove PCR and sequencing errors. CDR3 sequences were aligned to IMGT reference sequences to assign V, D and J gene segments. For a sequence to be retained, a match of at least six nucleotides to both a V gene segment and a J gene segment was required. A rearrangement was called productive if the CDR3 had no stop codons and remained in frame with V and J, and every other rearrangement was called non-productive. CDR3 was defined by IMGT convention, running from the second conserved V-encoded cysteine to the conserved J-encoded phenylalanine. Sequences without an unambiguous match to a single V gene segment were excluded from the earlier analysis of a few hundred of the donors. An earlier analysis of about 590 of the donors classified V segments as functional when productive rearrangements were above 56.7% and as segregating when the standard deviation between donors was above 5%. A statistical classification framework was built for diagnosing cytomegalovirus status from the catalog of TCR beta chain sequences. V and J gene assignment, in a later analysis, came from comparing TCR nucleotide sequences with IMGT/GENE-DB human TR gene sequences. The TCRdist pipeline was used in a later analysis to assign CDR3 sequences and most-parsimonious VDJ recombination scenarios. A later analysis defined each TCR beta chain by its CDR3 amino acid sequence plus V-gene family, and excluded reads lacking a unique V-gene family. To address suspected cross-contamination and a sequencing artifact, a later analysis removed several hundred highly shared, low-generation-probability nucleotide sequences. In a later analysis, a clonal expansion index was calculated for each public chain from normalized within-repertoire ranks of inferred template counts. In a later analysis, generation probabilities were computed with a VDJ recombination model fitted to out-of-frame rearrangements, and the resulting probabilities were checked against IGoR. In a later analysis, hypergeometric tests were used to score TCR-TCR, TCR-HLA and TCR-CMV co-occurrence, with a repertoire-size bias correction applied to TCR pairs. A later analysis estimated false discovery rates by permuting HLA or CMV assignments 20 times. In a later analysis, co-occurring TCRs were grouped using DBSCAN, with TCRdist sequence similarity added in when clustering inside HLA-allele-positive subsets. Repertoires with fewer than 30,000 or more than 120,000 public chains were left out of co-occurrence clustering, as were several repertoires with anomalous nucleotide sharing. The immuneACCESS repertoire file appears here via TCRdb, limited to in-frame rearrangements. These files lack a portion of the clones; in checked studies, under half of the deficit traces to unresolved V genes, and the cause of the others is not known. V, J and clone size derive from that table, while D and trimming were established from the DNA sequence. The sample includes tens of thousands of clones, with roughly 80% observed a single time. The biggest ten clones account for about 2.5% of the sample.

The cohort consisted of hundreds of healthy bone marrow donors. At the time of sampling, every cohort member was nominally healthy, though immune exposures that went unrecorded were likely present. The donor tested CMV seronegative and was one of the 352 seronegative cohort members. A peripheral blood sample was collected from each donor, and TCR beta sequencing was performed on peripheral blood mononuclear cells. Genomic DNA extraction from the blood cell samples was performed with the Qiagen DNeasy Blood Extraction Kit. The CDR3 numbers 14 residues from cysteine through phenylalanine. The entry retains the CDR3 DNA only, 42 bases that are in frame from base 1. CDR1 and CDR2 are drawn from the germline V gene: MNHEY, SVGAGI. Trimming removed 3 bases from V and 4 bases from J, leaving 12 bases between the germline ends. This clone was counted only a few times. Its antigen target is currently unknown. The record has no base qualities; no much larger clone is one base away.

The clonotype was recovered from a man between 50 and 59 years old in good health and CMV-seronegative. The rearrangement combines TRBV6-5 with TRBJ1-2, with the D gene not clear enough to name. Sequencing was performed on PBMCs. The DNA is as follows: TGTGCCAGCAGTTATGGGCTCGGAGGCTATGGCTACACCTTC. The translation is CASSYGLGGYGYTF.